This T cell receptor (beta chain) was obtained from a study of blood T cell repertoires in COVID-19. Across about two dozen US areas, participants ranged in age from about 18 to 90 years. Cohorts were based on clinical histories the participants reported. This CDR3 is built from 15 residues. Germline CDR1 reads SQVTM; CDR2 reads ANQGSEA. Profiled with immunoSEQ multiplex PCR; TCRdb holds only in-frame clones, not every one. This table has under 200,000 clones, around 80% appearing once. This TCR was sampled from a woman aged 50 to 60 who had recovered from COVID-19. Sequencing was carried out using PBMCs or T cells enriched from blood (not recorded which). The V call is TRBV29-1, the J call TRBJ2-1, with 10 bases that match TRBD2. The CDR3 DNA is TGCAGTTTATCTAGCGGGAGAATATCCGGCAATGAGCAGTTCTTC. Its protein is CSLSSGRISGNEQFF.